Sequencing of this T cell receptor beta chain was carried out in a study of T-cell memory formation after mild COVID-19. Study-level findings and limits: Largely, contracting CD4+ clones fell within CM and EM, and contracting CD8+ clones within EMRA. Second-wave clones peaking on day 37 lacked confirmed SARS-CoV-2 specificity. CD4+ bias marked clones expanding day 15 to 37, unlike balanced contracting clones.

In this sample, this clonotype turned up a few times. Antigen unknown. TCR alpha and TCR beta cDNA libraries carrying sample barcodes and UMIs came from 5'RACE with constant-segment primers. TCRdb used MiXCR to reprocess the 5' RACE reads, holding one entry per CDR3 protein. The sample consists of about 320,000 distinct CDR3 sequences, 14% of them appearing once. CDR3 length equals 14 residues. Germline CDR1 reads SNHLY; CDR2 reads FYNNEI. Trimming at V came to 6 bases and at J to 6 bases, leaving 8 bases not matched to a gene. The receptor was isolated from a man between 18 and 35 years old who had mild COVID-19 (a few samples of this study predate the infection). Cell type and time point are not known. The rearrangement links TRBV2 to TRBJ1-5, with 7 bases lining up with TRBD1. The specimen sequenced was PBMCs or a T cell subset sorted from them (not recorded which). CDR3 residues: CASREGARVQPQHF. As DNA, the CDR3 is TGTGCCAGCAGGGAGGGGGCGCGGGTTCAGCCCCAGCATTTT.